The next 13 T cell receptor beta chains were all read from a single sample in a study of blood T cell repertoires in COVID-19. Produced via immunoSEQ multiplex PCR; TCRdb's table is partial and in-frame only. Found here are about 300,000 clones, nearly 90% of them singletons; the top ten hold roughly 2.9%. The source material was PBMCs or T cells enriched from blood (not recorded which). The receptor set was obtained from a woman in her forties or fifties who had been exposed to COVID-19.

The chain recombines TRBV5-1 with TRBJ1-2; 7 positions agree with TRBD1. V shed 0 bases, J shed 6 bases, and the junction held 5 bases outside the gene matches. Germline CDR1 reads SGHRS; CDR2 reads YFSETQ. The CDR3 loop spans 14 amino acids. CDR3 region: CASSLGTGLNGYTF. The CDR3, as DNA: TGCGCCAGCAGCTTGGGGACAGGACTAAATGGCTACACCTTC.

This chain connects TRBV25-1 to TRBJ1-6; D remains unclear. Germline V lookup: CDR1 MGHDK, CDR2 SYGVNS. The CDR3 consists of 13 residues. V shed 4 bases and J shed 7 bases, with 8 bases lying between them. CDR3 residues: CASSGGYNSPLHF. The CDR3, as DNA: TGTGCCAGCAGTGGAGGGTACAATTCACCCCTCCACTTT.

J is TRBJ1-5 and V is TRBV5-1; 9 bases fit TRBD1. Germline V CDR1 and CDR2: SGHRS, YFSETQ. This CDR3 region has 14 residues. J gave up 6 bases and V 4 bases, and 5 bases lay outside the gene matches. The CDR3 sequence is CASSPGQGFQPQHF. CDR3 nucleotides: TGCGCCAGCAGCCCCGGACAGGGGTTTCAGCCCCAGCATTTT.

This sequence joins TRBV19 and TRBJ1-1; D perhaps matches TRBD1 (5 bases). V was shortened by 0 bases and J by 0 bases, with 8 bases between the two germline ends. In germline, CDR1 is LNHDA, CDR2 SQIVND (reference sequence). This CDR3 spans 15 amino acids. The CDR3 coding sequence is TGTGCCAGTAGTATAGAGGCAGGGATGAACACTGAAGCTTTCTTT. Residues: CASSIEAGMNTEAFF.

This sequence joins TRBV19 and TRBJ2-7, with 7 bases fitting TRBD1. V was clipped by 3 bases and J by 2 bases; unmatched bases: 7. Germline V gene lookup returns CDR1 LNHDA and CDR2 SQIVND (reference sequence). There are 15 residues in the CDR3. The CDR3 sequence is CASSILGGTTYEQYF. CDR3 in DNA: TGTGCCAGTAGTATTCTAGGGGGCACCACCTACGAGCAGTACTTC.

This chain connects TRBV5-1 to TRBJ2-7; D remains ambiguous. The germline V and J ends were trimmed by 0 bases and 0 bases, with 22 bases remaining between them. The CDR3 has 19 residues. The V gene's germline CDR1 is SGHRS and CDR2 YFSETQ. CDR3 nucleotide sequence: TGCGCCAGCAGCTTGGGTTCCCGCCCCGGTCTCACCAACTCCTACGAGCAGTACTTC. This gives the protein CASSLGSRPGLTNSYEQYF.

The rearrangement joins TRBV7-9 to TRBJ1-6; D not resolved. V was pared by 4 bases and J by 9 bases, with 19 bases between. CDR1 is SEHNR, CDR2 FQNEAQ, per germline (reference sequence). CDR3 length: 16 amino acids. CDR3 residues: CASSSLRLQSGSPLHF. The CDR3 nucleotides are TGTGCCAGCAGCTCCTTGAGGTTGCAATCGGGTTCACCCCTCCACTTT.

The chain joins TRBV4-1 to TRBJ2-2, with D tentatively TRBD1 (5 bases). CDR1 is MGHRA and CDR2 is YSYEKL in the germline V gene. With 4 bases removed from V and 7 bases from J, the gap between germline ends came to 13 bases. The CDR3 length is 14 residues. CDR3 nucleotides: TGCGCCAGCAGCCGAGGCCAAGGGGTCGGGGAGCTGTTTTTT. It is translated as CASSRGQGVGELFF.

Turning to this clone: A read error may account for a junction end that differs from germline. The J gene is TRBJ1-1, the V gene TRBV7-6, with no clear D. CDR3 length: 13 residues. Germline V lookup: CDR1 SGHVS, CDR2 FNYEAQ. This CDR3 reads CASSLERDTEAFF. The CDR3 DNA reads TGTGCCAGCAGTTTAGAGAGGGACACTGAAGCTTTCTTT.

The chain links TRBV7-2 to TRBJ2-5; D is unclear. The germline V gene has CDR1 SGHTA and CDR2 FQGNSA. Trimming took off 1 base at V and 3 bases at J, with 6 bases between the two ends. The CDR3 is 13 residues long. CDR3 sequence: CASSLVREETQYF. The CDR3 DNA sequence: TGTGCCAGCAGCTTAGTTCGGGAAGAGACCCAGTACTTC.

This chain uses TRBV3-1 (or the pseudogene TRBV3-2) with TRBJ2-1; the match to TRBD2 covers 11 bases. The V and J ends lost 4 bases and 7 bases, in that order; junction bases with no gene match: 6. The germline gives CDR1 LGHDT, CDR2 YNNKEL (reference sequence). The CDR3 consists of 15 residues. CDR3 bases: TGTGCCAGCAGCCTAACGCCTAGCGGGGGGAATGAGCAGTTCTTC. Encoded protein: CASSLTPSGGNEQFF.

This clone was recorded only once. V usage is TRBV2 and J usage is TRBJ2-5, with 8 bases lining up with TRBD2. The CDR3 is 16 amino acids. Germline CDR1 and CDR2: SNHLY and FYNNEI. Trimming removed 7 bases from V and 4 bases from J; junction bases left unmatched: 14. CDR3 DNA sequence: TGTGCCAGCATCTCCTCGGGAGGGGGAGCGCGAGAGACCCAGTACTTC. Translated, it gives CASISSGGGARETQYF.

CDR3: CASSLDLPGGYEQYF. CDR3 nucleotide sequence: TGTGCCAGCAGCTTAGATCTCCCAGGGGGCTACGAGCAGTACTTC. The chain joins TRBV11-2 to TRBJ2-7, with 7 bases fitting TRBD1. CDR3 length equals 15 residues. Germline trimming cut 0 bases from V and 3 bases from J; bases unmatched to any gene: 5. CDR1 is SGHAT and CDR2 is FQNNGV in the germline V gene.